The 5 T cell receptor beta chains reported below all come from one sample, sequenced in a study of PD-L1 blockade in urothelial cancer. Method: immunoSEQ multiplex PCR; TCRdb's copy keeps in-frame clones and lacks some. Of 72,000 or so clones listed, around 86% are singletons. Time point meaning: pretreatment peripheral blood. Here the sequenced sample was PBMCs, taken around atezolizumab (anti-PD-L1) treatment. These receptors all come from a man aged 55 to 69 with urothelial cancer.

This clone was seen just once. The rearrangement joins TRBV11-2 to TRBJ1-3; the D gene is possibly TRBD1 (6 bases). Germline V CDR1 and CDR2: SGHAT, FQNNGV. The CDR3 sequence is 16 residues long. V lost 1 base and J 0 bases, leaving 10 bases between the germline ends. For the CDR3, the DNA is TGTGCCAGCAGCTTAGGGACAGTGAACTCTGGAAACACCATATATTTT. Its translation is CASSLGTVNSGNTIYF.

The chain recombines TRBV4-3 with TRBJ1-3; D possibly corresponds to TRBD1 (5 bases). V shed 4 bases and J shed 1 base, with 11 bases lying between them. There are 15 residues in the CDR3. Germline loops: CDR1 LGHNA, CDR2 YSLEER. DNA of the CDR3: TGCGCCAGCAGCCTTGTTACAGGATCTGGAAACACCATATATTTT. Its protein is CASSLVTGSGNTIYF.

This clone was recorded only once. The chain joins TRBV5-1 to TRBJ1-4; tentative D call: TRBD1 (5 bases). Looked up from germline, CDR1 is SGHRS and CDR2 is YFSETQ. V was clipped by 0 bases and J by 4 bases, with 13 bases between them. The CDR3 loop spans 16 amino acids. The CDR3 DNA sequence: TGCGCCAGCAGCTTGGGGAGGAGGGGCGTTAATGAAAAACTGTTTTTT. It translates to CASSLGRRGVNEKLFF. The variable domain in full, completed from reference TRBV5-1 and TRBJ1-4, reads KAGVTQTPRYLIKTRGQQVTLSCSPISGHRSVSWYQQTPGQGLQFLFEYFSETQRNKGNFPGRFSGRQFSNSRSEMNVSTLELGDSALYLCASSLGRRGVNEKLFFGSGTQLSVL.

V usage is TRBV5-8 and J usage is TRBJ2-5, with D hard to call. Per the germline V gene, CDR1 is SGHTS and CDR2 is YDEGEE. V dropped 1 base and J dropped 4 bases, with 11 bases sitting between them. The CDR3 is 14 residues long. In DNA, the CDR3 is TGTGCCAGCAGCTTGTGGCCCACCCGAGAGACCCAGTACTTC. Its translation is CASSLWPTRETQYF. Complete variable domain (other parts from reference TRBV5-8 and TRBJ2-5): EAGVTQSPTHLIKTRGQQATLRCSPISGHTSVYWYQQALGLGLQFLLWYDEGEERNRGNFPPRFSGRQFPNYSSELNVNALELEDSALYLCASSLWPTRETQYFGPGTRLLVL.

On this clone itself: The junction does not match germline at one end; this may be a read error. The rearrangement joins TRBV6-5 to TRBJ1-1, with 7 bases identical to TRBD1. The CDR3 loop spans 13 amino acids. CDR1 and CDR2 (germline): MNHEY, SVGAGI. DNA of the CDR3: TGTGCCAGCAGTTACTCCCGGGACAGCAAAGCTGGCTTT. Protein: CASSYSRDSKAGF.